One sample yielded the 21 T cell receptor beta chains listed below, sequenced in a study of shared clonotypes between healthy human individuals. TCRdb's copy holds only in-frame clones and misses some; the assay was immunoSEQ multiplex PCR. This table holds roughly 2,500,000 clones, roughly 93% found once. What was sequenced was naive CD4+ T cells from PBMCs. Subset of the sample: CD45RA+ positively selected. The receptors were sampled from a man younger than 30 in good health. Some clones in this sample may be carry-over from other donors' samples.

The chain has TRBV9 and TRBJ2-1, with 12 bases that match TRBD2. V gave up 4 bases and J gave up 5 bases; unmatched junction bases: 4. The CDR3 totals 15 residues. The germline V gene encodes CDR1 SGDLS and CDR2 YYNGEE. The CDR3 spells CASSPSGRANNEQFF. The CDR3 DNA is TGTGCCAGCAGCCCTAGCGGGAGGGCCAACAATGAGCAGTTCTTC.

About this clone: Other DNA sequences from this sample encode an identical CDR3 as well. CDR3: CATSRDRGGFYEQYF. CDR3 DNA: TGTGCCACCAGCAGAGATCGGGGAGGGTTCTACGAGCAGTACTTC. The J gene is TRBJ2-7, the V gene TRBV15; 7 nucleotides agree with TRBD2. J lost 3 bases, V lost 0 bases, and 5 bases had no gene match. This CDR3 has 15 amino acids. The germline CDR1 and CDR2 sequences are LNHNV and YYDKDF (reference sequence).

The CDR3: CAWIAGRRGEQFF. The CDR3 DNA is TGTGCCTGGATAGCGGGGCGGCGGGGTGAGCAGTTCTTC. The V call is TRBV30, the J call TRBJ2-1; 8 bases align to TRBD2. CDR1 is GTSNPN and CDR2 is SVGIG in the germline V gene (reference sequence). This CDR3 comprises 13 residues. V was clipped by 4 bases and J by 9 bases; unmatched bases: 8.

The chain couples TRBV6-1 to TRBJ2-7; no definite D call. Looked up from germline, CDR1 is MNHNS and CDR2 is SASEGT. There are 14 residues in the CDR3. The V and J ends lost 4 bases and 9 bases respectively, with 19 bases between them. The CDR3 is CASSADPARSWQYF. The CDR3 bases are TGTGCCAGCAGTGCCGACCCGGCGAGGTCGTGGCAGTACTTC.

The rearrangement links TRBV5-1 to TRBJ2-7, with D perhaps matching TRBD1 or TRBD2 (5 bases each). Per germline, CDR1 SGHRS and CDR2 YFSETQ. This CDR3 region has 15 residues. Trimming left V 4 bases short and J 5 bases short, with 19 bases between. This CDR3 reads CASSPLGVSTDEQYF. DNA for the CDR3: TGCGCCAGCAGCCCCCTGGGGGTGAGTACGGACGAGCAGTACTTC.

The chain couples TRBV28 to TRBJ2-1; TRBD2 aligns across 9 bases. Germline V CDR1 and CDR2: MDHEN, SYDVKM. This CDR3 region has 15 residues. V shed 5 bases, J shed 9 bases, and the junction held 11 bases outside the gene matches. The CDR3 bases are TGTGCCAGCAGTCCCCCCGAGCGGGAGGTAATTGAGCAGTTCTTC. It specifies CASSPPEREVIEQFF.

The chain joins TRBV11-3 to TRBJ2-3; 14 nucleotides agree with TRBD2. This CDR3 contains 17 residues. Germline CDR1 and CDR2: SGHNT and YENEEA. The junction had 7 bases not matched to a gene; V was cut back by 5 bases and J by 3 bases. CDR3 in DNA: TGTGCCAGCAGCCAAGGACTAGCGGGAGGATGGACAGATACGCAGTATTTT. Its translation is CASSQGLAGGWTDTQYF.

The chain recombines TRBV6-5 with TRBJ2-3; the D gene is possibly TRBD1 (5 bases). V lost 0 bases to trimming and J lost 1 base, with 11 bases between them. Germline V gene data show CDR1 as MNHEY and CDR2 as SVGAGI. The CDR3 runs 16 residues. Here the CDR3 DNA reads TGTGCCAGCAGTTACTCTCTGGGGCCTGGCACAGATACGCAGTATTTT. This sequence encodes CASSYSLGPGTDTQYF.

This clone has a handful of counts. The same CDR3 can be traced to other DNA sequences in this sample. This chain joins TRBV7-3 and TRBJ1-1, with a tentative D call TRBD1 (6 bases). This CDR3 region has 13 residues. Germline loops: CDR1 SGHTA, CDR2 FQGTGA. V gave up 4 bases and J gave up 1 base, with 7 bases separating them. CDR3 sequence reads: CASSSTGNTEAFF. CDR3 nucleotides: TGTGCCAGCAGCTCGACAGGGAACACTGAAGCTTTCTTT.

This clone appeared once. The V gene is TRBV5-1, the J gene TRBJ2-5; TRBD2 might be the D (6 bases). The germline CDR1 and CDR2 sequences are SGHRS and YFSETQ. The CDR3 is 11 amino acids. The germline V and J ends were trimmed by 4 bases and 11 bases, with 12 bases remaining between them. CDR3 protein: CASSHSGEQYF. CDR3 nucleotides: TGCGCCAGCAGCCATTCGGGGGAGCAGTACTTC.

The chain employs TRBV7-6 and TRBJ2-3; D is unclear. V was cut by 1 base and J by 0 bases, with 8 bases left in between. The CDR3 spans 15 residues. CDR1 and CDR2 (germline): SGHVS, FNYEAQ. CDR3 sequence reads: CASSLGRASTDTQYF. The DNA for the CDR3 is TGTGCCAGCAGCTTAGGTCGGGCTAGCACAGATACGCAGTATTTT.

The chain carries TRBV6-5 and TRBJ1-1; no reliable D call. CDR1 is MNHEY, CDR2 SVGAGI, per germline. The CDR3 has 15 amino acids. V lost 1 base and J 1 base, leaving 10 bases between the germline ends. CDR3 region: CASSYWVGTNTEAFF. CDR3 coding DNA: TGTGCCAGCAGTTACTGGGTAGGAACGAACACTGAAGCTTTCTTT.

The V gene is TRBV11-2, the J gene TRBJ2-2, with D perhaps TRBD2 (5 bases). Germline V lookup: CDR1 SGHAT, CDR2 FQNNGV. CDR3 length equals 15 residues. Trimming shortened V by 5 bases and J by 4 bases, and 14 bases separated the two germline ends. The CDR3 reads CASSPATRATGELFF. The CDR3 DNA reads TGTGCCAGCAGCCCAGCCACTAGAGCCACCGGGGAGCTGTTTTTT.

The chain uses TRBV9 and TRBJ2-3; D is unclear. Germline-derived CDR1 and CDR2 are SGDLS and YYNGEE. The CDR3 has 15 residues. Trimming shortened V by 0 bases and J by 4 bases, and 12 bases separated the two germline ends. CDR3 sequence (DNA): TGTGCCAGCAGCGTAGGTGTGGTGGGCCCAGATACGCAGTATTTT. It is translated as CASSVGVVGPDTQYF.

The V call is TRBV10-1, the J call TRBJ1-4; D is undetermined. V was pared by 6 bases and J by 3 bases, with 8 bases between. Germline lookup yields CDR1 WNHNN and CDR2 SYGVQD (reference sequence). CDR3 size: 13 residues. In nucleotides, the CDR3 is TGCGCCAGCAGCCCCGGGGCTAATGAAAAACTGTTTTTT. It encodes CASSPGANEKLFF.

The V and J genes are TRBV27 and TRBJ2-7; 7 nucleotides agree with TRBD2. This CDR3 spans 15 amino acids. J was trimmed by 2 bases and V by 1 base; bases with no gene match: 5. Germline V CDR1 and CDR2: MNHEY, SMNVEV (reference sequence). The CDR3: CASSLWAGDPYEQYF. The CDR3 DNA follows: TGTGCCAGCAGTTTATGGGCGGGAGACCCCTACGAGCAGTACTTC.

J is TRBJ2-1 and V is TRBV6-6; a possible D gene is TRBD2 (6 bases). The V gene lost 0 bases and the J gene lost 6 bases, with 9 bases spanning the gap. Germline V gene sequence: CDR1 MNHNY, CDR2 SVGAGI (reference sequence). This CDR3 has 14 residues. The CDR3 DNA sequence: TGTGCCAGCAGTTACTCGACCGGGAGCAATGAGCAGTTCTTC. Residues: CASSYSTGSNEQFF.

Written as DNA, the CDR3 is TGTGCCAGCAGCGTAGAGGGGGCCCCCGGGGCCAACGTCCTGACTTTC. Translation gives CASSVEGAPGANVLTF. The chain carries TRBV9 and TRBJ2-6; TRBD1 agrees at 7 bases. This CDR3 region has 16 residues. V was clipped by 0 bases and J by 4 bases; unmatched bases: 4. CDR1 is SGDLS and CDR2 is YYNGEE in the germline V gene.

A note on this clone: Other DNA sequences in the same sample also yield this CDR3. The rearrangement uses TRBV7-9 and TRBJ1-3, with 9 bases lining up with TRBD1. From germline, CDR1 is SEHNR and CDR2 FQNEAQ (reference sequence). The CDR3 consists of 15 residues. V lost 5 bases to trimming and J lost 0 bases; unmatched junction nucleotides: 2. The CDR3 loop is CASSPTGGSGNTIYF. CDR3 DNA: TGTGCCAGCAGCCCGACAGGGGGCTCTGGAAACACCATATATTTT.

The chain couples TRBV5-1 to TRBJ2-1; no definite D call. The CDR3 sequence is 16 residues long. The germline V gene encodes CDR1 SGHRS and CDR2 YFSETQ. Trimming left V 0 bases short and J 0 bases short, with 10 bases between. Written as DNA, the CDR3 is TGCGCCAGCAGCTTGGCCATGAGAAACTCCTACAATGAGCAGTTCTTC. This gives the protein CASSLAMRNSYNEQFF.

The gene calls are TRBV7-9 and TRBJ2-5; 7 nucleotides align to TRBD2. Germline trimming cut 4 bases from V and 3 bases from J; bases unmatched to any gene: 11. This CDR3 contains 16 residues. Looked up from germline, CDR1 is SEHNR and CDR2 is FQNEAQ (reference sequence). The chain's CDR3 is CASSSDPWGGKETQYF. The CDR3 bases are TGTGCCAGCAGCTCCGACCCCTGGGGGGGGAAAGAGACCCAGTACTTC.